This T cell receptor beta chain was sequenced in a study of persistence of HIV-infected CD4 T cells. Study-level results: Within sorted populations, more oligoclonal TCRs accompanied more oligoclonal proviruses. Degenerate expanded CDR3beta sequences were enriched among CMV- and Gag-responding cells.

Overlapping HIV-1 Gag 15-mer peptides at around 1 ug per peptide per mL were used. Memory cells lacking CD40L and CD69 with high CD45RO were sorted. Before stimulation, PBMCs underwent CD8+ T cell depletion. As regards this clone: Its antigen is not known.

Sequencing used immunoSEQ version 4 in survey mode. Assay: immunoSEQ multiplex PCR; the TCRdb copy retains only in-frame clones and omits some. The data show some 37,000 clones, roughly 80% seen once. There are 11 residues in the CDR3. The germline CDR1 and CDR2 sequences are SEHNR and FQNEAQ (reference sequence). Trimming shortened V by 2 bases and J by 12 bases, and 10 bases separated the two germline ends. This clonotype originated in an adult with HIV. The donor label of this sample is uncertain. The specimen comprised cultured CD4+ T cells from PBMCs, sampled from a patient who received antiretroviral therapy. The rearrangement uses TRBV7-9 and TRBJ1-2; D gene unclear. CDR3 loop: CASSLSVTDTF. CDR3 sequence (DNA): TGTGCCAGCAGCTTAAGCGTCACTGACACCTTC.